Sequencing of this TCR beta chain was carried out in a study of blood T cells in healthy people across ages. Germline-derived CDR1 and CDR2 are SGHTA and FQGNSA. The ends lost 6 bases at V and 1 base at J; junction bases unmatched: 10. The CDR3 contains 16 residues. This clonotype was seen only a few times. Combining a sample-barcoded 5' primer with a J-beta primer mix, a second PCR ran for roughly 6 to 11 cycles. MiXCR was run by TCRdb on the 5' RACE reads, yielding one entry per CDR3 protein. The sample has about 1.8 million distinct CDR3 sequences; 40% to 55% are singletons. The TCR comes from a woman between 40 and 55 years old in good health. The rearrangement joins TRBV7-2 to TRBJ2-3, with 7 nucleotides matching TRBD1. Input material: blood. The CDR3 sequence: CASSFDRTGGTDTQYF. The CDR3 DNA is TGTGCCAGCAGTTTCGATAGGACAGGAGGCACAGATACGCAGTATTTT.